This TCR beta chain was observed in a study of graft-versus-host responses after intestinal transplantation. Study details: Every recipient underwent anti-thymocyte globulin induction, then tacrolimus and steroids for roughly three years. Study observations and caveats: Researchers found GvH clones in recipient marrow, and some showed up first in ileum or blood.

Using immunoSEQ multiplex PCR, the repertoire was profiled, and TCRdb retains in-frame clones only, with some absent. In the table there are some 85,000 clones, around 92% of which are singletons. After removal of 11 bases from V and 3 bases from J, the junction contained 7 bases not matched to a gene. The CDR3 totals 13 residues. Germline loops: CDR1 SNHLY, CDR2 FYNNEI. About this clone: Its target is not known.

The chain recombines TRBV2 with TRBJ2-7; 10 nucleotides match TRBD2. This TCR came from a human donor who was the organ donor for an intestinal transplant. Specimen: unstimulated CD8+ T cells sorted from spleen or lymph node cells, collected before transplant. CDR3 in DNA: TGTGCCGGACGACGACTAGCGGGCTACGAGCAGTACTTC. Translation: CAGRRLAGYEQYF.